Below, one T cell receptor beta chain is given with its context. Its specificity is not known. The data belong to a study of cytomegalovirus exposure and HLA in healthy donors. Study in general: Caucasian-associated ancestry cluster membership applied to approximately 80% of about 370 genotyped donors. Whole-study findings and limits: Associated with cytomegalovirus, according to the listing, were around 160 TCR beta chains. Data from an earlier analysis indicated that most TCR beta V segments were productive either about 87% or about 30% of the time.

The CDR3 runs to 11 residues. V gave up 5 bases and J gave up 6 bases; unmatched junction bases: 3. Per the germline V gene, CDR1 is SQVTM and CDR2 is ANQGSEA. The PCR made use of 60 Vbeta and 13 Jbeta primers. Using immunoSEQ multiplex PCR, the repertoire was profiled, and TCRdb retains in-frame clones only, with some absent. Of roughly 99,000 clones listed, 82% were seen once; the top ten hold less than 3.5%. The origin of this receptor is a man aged 25 to 45 in good health and CMV-seropositive. The V call is TRBV29-1, the J call TRBJ1-1, with TRBD1 identical over 7 bases. The sample consisted of PBMCs. The CDR3 DNA reads TGCAGCGTTAGCAGGGGGTCTGAAGCTTTCTTT. Translation gives CSVSRGSEAFF.